This entry is about one T cell receptor beta chain. Its antigen is not identified. Via 5' RACE with UMI labels, TRB cDNA libraries were prepared. Reprocessing the 5' RACE reads, TCRdb reports a single entry for every CDR3 protein and omits DNA. This table lists more than 6,000 distinct CDR3 sequences. The data originate from a study of CXCR3-negative and CXCR3-positive naive CD8 T cells. Notes on the study in general: Much lower diversity was found in memory CD8+ cells, while both naive subsets had comparably high diversity. CXCR3-expressing naive cells carried TRB CDR3s more hydrophobic than those of CXCR3-negative naive cells.

Naive cells were sorted as CD45RO-, CCR7+, CD27+ and CD95-. Germline CDR1 is WNHNN and CDR2 is SYGVQD (reference sequence). There are 16 residues in the CDR3. This TCR derives from a human donor in good health. Some clones in this sample may be carry-over from other donors' samples. The sequenced material came from naive CXCR3+ CD8+ T cells from blood. Subset meaning: CD45RO-CCR7+CD27+CD95- naive CD8+ T cells expressing CXCR3 (TNR3+). V gene TRBV10-1 combines with J gene TRBJ2-5; checking the TCRdb D call of TRBD1 is not possible without DNA. The CDR3 protein is CASSESGTGPAETQYF.